A single sample gave rise to the 12 T cell receptor beta chains below, sequenced in a study of shared clonotypes between healthy human individuals. TCRdb keeps only in-frame clones here, not all; method: immunoSEQ multiplex PCR. The data contain some 740,000 clones, nearly 95% of them singletons. CD45RO-negative cells were positively selected for CCR7, leaving out terminally differentiated effector memory CD45RA+ cells. The sample consisted of naive CD8+ T cells sorted from blood. The receptors here all came from a man aged 30 to 39 in good health.

CDR3 protein: CASTQPTGTTNTGELFF. As DNA, the CDR3 is TGTGCCAGCACCCAACCCACCGGGACGACGAACACCGGGGAGCTGTTTTTT. This rearrangement joins TRBV7-9 to TRBJ2-2; D may be TRBD1 or TRBD2 (5 bases each). Trimming stripped 7 bases from V and 0 bases from J, with 18 bases between. The CDR3 consists of 17 residues. Germline V gene data show CDR1 as SEHNR and CDR2 as FQNEAQ (reference sequence).

In regard to this clone: Other DNA sequences of this sample code for an identical CDR3. This chain joins TRBV5-1 and TRBJ2-7; 10 bases map to TRBD1. CDR3 length: 14 amino acids. Trimming took 0 bases from V and 3 from J; bases not matched to a gene: 0. Per the germline V gene, CDR1 is SGHRS and CDR2 is YFSETQ. The CDR3 loop is CASSLGTGGYEQYF. The CDR3 nucleotides are TGCGCCAGCAGCTTGGGGACAGGGGGCTACGAGCAGTACTTC.

Notes on this clone: One junction end does not reproduce the germline sequence, and a read error may be involved. This sequence joins TRBV6-1 and TRBJ1-1, with a possible D match to TRBD1 (5 bases). The CDR3 length is 13 residues. The germline V gene has CDR1 MNHNS and CDR2 SASEGT. CDR3: CASSEGPGLEAFF. In DNA, the CDR3 is TGTGCCAGCAGCGAAGGGCCAGGGCTTGAAGCTTTCTTT.

A note on this clone: Other DNA sequences in this specimen translate into the identical CDR3. V is TRBV27 and J is TRBJ2-1; 14 nucleotides line up with TRBD2. Germline V gene data show CDR1 as MNHEY and CDR2 as SMNVEV (reference sequence). Unmatched junction bases numbered 5, after V lost 9 bases and J lost 7 bases. This CDR3 is 14 amino acids long. CDR3 protein: CASSGTSGSNEQFF. In nucleotides, the CDR3 is TGTGCCAGTTCCGGGACTAGCGGGAGTAATGAGCAGTTCTTC.

The chain links TRBV7-9 to TRBJ2-7; a weak D match, TRBD2 (7 bases). Germline CDR1 and CDR2: SEHNR and FQNEAQ (reference sequence). V lost 3 bases to trimming and J lost 6 bases, with 12 bases between them. This CDR3 is built from 13 residues. The CDR3 spells CASSFNREGEQYF. The CDR3, as DNA: TGTGCCAGCAGCTTTAACAGGGAGGGCGAGCAGTACTTC.

The chain uses TRBV4-1 and TRBJ2-5; D might be TRBD1 (5 bases). With 3 bases removed from V and 5 bases from J, the gap between germline ends came to 10 bases. The CDR3 spans 13 residues. Per germline, CDR1 MGHRA and CDR2 YSYEKL. Written as DNA, the CDR3 is TGCGCCAGCAGCCAGAGACAGATGGAGACCCAGTACTTC. Translation: CASSQRQMETQYF.

The chain uses TRBV27 and TRBJ2-1; D is perhaps TRBD2 (7 bases). The CDR3 spans 15 residues. V lost 0 bases and J lost 7, with 13 bases in between. CDR1 and CDR2 from the germline V gene are MNHEY and SMNVEV (reference sequence). Here the CDR3 reads CASSLSPAGANEQFF. The CDR3 bases are TGTGCCAGCAGTTTATCCCCCGCGGGGGCGAATGAGCAGTTCTTC.

V usage is TRBV4-3 and J usage is TRBJ2-7; possible D gene TRBD2, 6 bases. In germline, CDR1 is LGHNA, CDR2 YSLEER. V was trimmed by 0 bases and J by 2 bases, leaving 14 bases between them. This CDR3 region has 16 residues. CDR3 sequence: CASSQDRGYPPYEQYF. CDR3 DNA sequence: TGCGCCAGCAGCCAAGATCGGGGGTACCCTCCCTACGAGCAGTACTTC.

The V and J genes are TRBV28 and TRBJ2-7; D is possibly TRBD1 (6 bases). In germline, CDR1 is MDHEN, CDR2 SYDVKM. Trimming stripped 5 bases from V and 4 bases from J, with 24 bases between. There are 17 residues in the CDR3. CDR3 sequence reads: CASSPQLTGTYGYEQYF. Written as DNA, the CDR3 is TGTGCCAGCAGTCCACAATTGACAGGTACCTATGGGTACGAGCAGTACTTC.

The chain uses TRBV27 and TRBJ2-7, with TRBD2 matching 11 bases. This CDR3 has 16 amino acids. V trimming: 4 bases; J trimming: 3 bases; junction bases outside the gene matches: 8. Germline CDR1 and CDR2: MNHEY and SMNVEV (reference sequence). This chain's CDR3 is CASSSPGTSGLYEQYF. The CDR3 region has the DNA TGTGCCAGCAGTTCCCCTGGGACTAGCGGCCTCTACGAGCAGTACTTC.

V and J are TRBV29-1 and TRBJ1-1; D is unresolved. The V gene lost 0 bases and the J gene lost 10 bases, with 15 bases spanning the gap. CDR1 and CDR2 from the germline V gene are SQVTM and ANQGSEA. This CDR3 has 13 residues. In DNA, the CDR3 is TGCAGCGTTGAAGATCCCCAGAACCTTGGAGCTTTCTTT. Translation: CSVEDPQNLGAFF.

This clone was seen a handful of times. This chain links TRBV28 with TRBJ2-3; TRBD2 is a possible D gene (6 bases). V gave up 3 bases and J gave up 6 bases, with 16 bases separating them. The CDR3 covers 15 residues. Looked up from germline, CDR1 is MDHEN and CDR2 is SYDVKM. The DNA of the CDR3 is TGTGCCAGCAGTTTTGTCCGGGATGGGGGGGATACGCAGTATTTT. Translating it yields CASSFVRDGGDTQYF.